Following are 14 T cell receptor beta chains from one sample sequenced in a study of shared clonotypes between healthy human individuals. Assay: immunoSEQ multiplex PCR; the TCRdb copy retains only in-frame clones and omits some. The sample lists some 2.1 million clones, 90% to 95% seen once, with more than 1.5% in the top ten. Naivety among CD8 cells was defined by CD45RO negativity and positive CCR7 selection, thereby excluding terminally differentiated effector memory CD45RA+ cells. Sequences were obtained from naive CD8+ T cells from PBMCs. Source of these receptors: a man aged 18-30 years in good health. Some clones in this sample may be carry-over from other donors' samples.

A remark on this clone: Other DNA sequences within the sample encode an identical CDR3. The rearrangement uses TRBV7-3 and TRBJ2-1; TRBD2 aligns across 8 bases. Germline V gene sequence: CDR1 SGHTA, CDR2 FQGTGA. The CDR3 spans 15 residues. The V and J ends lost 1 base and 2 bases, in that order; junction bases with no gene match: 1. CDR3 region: CASSLSSGTYNEQFF. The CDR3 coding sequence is TGTGCCAGCAGCTTAAGTAGCGGGACCTACAATGAGCAGTTCTTC.

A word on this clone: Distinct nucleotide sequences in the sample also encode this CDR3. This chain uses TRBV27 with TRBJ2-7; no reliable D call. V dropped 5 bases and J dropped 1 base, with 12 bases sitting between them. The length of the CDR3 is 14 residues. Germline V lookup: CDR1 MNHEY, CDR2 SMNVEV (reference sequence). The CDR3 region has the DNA TGTGCCAGCAGTCCGAGACTGTCATCCTACGAGCAGTACTTC. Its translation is CASSPRLSSYEQYF.

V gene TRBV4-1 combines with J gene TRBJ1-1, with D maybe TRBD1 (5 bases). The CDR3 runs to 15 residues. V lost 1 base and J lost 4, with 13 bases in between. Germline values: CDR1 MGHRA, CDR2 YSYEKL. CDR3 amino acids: CASSQVSRGITEAFF. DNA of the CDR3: TGCGCCAGCAGCCAAGTTTCGCGGGGGATCACTGAAGCTTTCTTT.

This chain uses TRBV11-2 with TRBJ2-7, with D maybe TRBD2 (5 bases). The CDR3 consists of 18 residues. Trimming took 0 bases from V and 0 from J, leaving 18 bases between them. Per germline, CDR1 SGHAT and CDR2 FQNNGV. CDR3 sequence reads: CASSLDGIWTVSSYEQYF. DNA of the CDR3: TGTGCCAGCAGCTTAGATGGGATTTGGACTGTCAGCTCCTACGAGCAGTACTTC. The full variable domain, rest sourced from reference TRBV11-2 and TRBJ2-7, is EAGVAQSPRYKIIEKRQSVAFWCNPISGHATLYWYQQILGQGPKLLIQFQNNGVVDDSQLPKDRFSAERLKGVDSTLKIQPAKLEDSAVYLCASSLDGIWTVSSYEQYFGPGTRLTVT.

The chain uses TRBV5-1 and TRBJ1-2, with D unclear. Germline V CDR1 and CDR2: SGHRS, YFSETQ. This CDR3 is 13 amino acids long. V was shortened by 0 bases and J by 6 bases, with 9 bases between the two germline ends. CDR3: CASSLAGSDGYTF. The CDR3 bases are TGCGCCAGCAGCTTGGCCGGCTCGGATGGCTACACCTTC.

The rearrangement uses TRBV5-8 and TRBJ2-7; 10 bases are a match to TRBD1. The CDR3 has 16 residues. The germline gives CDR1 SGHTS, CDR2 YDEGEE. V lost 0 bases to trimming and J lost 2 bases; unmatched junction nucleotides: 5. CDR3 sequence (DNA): TGTGCCAGCAGCTTGGTTGGACAGGGGGGCGCCTACGAGCAGTACTTC. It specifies CASSLVGQGGAYEQYF.

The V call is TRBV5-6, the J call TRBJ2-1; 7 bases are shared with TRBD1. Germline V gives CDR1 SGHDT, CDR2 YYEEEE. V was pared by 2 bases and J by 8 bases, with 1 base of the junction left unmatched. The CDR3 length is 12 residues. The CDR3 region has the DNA TGTGCCAGCAGCTTACAGGGGTATGAGCAGTTCTTC. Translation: CASSLQGYEQFF. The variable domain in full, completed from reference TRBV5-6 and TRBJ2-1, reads DAGVTQSPTHLIKTRGQQVTLRCSPKSGHDTVSWYQQALGQGPQFIFQYYEEEERQRGNFPDRFSGHQFPNYSSELNVNALLLGDSALYLCASSLQGYEQFFGPGTRLTVL.

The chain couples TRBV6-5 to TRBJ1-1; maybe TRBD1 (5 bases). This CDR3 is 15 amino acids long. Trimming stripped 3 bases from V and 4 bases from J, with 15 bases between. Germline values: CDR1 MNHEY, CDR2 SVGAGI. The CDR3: CASSYLPEGVTEAFF. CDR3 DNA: TGTGCCAGCAGTTATCTCCCCGAAGGGGTCACTGAAGCTTTCTTT.

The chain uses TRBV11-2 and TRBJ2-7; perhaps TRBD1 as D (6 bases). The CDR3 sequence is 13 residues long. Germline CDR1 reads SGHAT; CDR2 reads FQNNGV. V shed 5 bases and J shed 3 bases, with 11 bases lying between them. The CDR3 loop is CASSESRGYEQYF. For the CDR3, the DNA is TGTGCCAGCAGCGAAAGCAGGGGCTACGAGCAGTACTTC.

The CDR3 DNA sequence: TGTGCCATCAGTGACGACAGGGATCAGCCCCAGCATTTT. Translating it yields CAISDDRDQPQHF. The rearrangement uses TRBV10-3 and TRBJ1-5; TRBD1 matches 7 bases. From germline, CDR1 is ENHRY and CDR2 SYGVKD. Germline trimming cut 3 bases from V and 5 bases from J; bases unmatched to any gene: 1. This CDR3 region has 13 residues.

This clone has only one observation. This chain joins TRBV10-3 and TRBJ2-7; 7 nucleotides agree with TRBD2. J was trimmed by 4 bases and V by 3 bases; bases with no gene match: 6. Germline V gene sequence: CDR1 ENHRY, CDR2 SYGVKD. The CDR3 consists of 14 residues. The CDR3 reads CAISDGGSRYEQYF. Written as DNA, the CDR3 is TGTGCCATCAGTGATGGCGGGAGTCGGTACGAGCAGTACTTC.

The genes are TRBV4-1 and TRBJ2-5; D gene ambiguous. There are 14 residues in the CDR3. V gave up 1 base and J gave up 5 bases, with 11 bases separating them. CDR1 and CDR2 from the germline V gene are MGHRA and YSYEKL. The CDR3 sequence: CASSQVGLGETQYF. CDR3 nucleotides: TGCGCCAGCAGCCAAGTTGGGCTGGGGGAGACCCAGTACTTC.

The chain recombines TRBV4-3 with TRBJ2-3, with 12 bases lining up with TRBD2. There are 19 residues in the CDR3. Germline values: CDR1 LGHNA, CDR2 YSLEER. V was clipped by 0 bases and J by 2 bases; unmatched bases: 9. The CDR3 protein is CASSQDLWASGRATDTQYF. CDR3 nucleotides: TGCGCCAGCAGCCAAGATCTTTGGGCTAGCGGGAGGGCCACAGATACGCAGTATTTT.

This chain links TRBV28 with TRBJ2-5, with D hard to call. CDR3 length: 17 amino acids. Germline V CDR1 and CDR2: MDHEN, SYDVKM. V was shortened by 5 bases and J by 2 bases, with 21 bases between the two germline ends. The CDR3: CASSPPLWARIQETQYF. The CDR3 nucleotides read TGTGCCAGCAGTCCGCCCCTGTGGGCTAGGATTCAAGAGACCCAGTACTTC.